This entry is about one T cell receptor (beta chain). The entry originates in a study of T cells after yellow fever vaccination. The germline V gene has CDR1 SGHAT and CDR2 FQNNGV. The CDR3 is made up of 13 amino acids. With 5 bases removed from V and 4 bases from J, the gap between germline ends came to 9 bases. TCRdb ran MiXCR on the 5' RACE reads and lists one entry per CDR3 protein. Counted here are some 320,000 distinct CDR3 sequences, approximately 10% occurring once; the ten biggest clones make up over 3%. The J gene is TRBJ2-1, the V gene TRBV11-2; D may be TRBD1 (5 bases). Sequenced here: CD4+ T cells sorted from PBMCs, sampled 5 days after the yellow fever booster vaccination. The receptor comes from a man between 18 and 35 years old who received the YFV17D yellow fever vaccine. For the CDR3, the DNA is TGTGCCAGCAGCCGAGACAGATACAATGAGCAGTTCTTC. This sequence encodes CASSRDRYNEQFF.